These T cell receptor beta chains were read from a single sample in a study of Ad26.COV2.S vaccination and SARS-CoV-2 variants. Generated by immunoSEQ multiplex PCR, the TCRdb table keeps only in-frame clones and is missing some. The sample records approximately 340,000 clones, approximately 85% being singletons. Sequencing used peripheral blood, obtained in a trial of Ad26.COV2.S vaccine versus placebo. These receptor sequences come from a person between 18 and 60 years old who received the Ad26.COV2.S COVID-19 vaccine or a placebo. CDR3s include the opening cysteine and the closing phenylalanine or tryptophan. D genes are given only for firm matches. Clone size is stated in some rows and not others, as once, few, many or a class when expanded.

cdr3_length,v_call,clone_size,j_call,d_call,cdr3_nt,cdr3_aa
18,TRBV7-2,-,TRBJ2-6,TRBD1,TGTGCCAGCAGCTTAGACGGGACAGGATCCTCTGGGGCCAACGTCCTGACTTTC,CASSLDGTGSSGANVLTF
15,TRBV5-1,-,TRBJ1-6,-,TGCGCCAGCAGCTTGGAGAGCTCCTATAATTCACCCCTCCACTTT,CASSLESSYNSPLHF
15,TRBV18,-,TRBJ2-7,TRBD1,TGTGCCAGCTCAACCACGGGACAGGGGGCCTACGAGCAGTACTTC,CASSTTGQGAYEQYF
12,TRBV30,-,TRBJ2-1,TRBD2,TGTGCCTGGAGTTGGACTAGCGATGAGCAGTTCTTC,CAWSWTSDEQFF
18,TRBV4-1,once,TRBJ2-3,TRBD2,TGCGCCAGCAGCCAAGACTCAAGCGGGAGGCGGGGCACAGATACGCAGTATTTT,CASSQDSSGRRGTDTQYF
13,TRBV7-9,once,TRBJ1-4,-,TGTGCCAGCAGCTCAGGTTTGAATGAAAAACTGTTTTTT,CASSSGLNEKLFF
11,TRBV20-1,-,TRBJ1-1,-,TGCAGTGCTCCTCGGAACACTGAAGCTTTCTTT,CSAPRNTEAFF
16,TRBV28,-,TRBJ2-2,-,TGTGCCAGCAGCGACTGGCGTTATCCGAACACCGGGGAGCTGTTTTTT,CASSDWRYPNTGELFF
16,TRBV11-2,-,TRBJ2-7,TRBD2,TGTGCCAGCAGCCGTATCTCTAGCGGGGGTACCTACGAGCAGTACTTC,CASSRISSGGTYEQYF
17,TRBV19,-,TRBJ2-3,TRBD1,TGTGCCAGTAGTCTCGGGCGGGACAGGTGGGGCACAGATACGCAGTATTTT,CASSLGRDRWGTDTQYF
14,TRBV11-2,-,TRBJ1-3,-,TGTGCCAGCACCCTGGGGACCTCTGGAAACACCATATATTTT,CASTLGTSGNTIYF
15,TRBV2,-,TRBJ2-1,TRBD2,TGTGCCAGCGCCGAACGACTAGCGGCCTACAATGAGCAGTTCTTC,CASAERLAAYNEQFF
18,TRBV2,once,TRBJ2-3,TRBD2,TGTGCCAGCAGAGTTTCTACAAACAGCGGGAGGGCCGTAGATACGCAGTATTTT,CASRVSTNSGRAVDTQYF
12,TRBV14,once,TRBJ1-5,-,TGTGCCAGCAGCCACCCCGGTCAGCCCCAGCATTTT,CASSHPGQPQHF
16,TRBV29-1,once,TRBJ2-1,-,TGCAGCGTTGATGGGTCCCTCGATAGGCACAACAATGAGCAGTTCTTC,CSVDGSLDRHNNEQFF
11,TRBV5-6,-,TRBJ1-2,-,TGTGCCAGCAGCCCGGGCGGGGGCTACACCTTC,CASSPGGGYTF
14,TRBV7-2,once,TRBJ1-1,-,TGTGCCAGCAGCTTAGGTCCGGGGAACACTGAAGCTTTCTTT,CASSLGPGNTEAFF
17,TRBV10-3,-,TRBJ2-2,-,TGTGCCATCAGTGAGTCAAGGGGGGCCCCGGATAACGGGGAGCTGTTTTTT,CAISESRGAPDNGELFF
15,TRBV6-6,-,TRBJ2-7,-,TGTGCCAGCAATGATTGGGGGGCGAGATCCTACGAGCAGTACTTC,CASNDWGARSYEQYF